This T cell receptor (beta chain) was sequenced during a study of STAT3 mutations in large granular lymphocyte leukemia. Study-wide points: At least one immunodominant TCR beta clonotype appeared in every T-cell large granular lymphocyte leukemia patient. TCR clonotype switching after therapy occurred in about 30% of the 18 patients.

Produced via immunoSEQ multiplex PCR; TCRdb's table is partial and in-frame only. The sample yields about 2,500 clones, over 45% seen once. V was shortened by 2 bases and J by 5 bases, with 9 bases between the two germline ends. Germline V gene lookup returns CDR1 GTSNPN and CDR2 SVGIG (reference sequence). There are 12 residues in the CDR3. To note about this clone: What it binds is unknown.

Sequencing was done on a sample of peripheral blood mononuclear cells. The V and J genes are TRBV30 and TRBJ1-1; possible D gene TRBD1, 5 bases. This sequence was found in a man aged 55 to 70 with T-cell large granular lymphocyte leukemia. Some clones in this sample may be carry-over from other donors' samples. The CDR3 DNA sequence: TGTGCCTGGAGTACGACAGCAACTGAAGCTTTCTTT. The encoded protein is CAWSTTATEAFF.